Below are 32 T cell receptor beta chains sequenced from a single sample in a study of response to subunit inactivated influenza vaccine (dated by TCRdb to the late 2010s). Library preparation employed RT-PCR. The instrument was an Illumina HiSeq 2500. Starting from the raw public reads, TCRdb applied fastp trimming at Q25, assembled clones with MiXCR and retained in-frame beta chains. Identical CDR3 proteins give one entry, which carries the most common genes and DNA. The sample contains about 700,000 distinct CDR3 sequences, around 13% of them found a single time. Of the sample, 7.6% is held by the ten largest clones. The starting material was PBMCs from blood, obtained 14 to 15 days before vaccination. The receptor source for this set is a man aged 50 to 60 who received an inactivated influenza vaccine. Donor details come from another sample of the same person, matched by shared clones.

This rearrangement joins TRBV29-1 to TRBJ1-1; D not resolved. CDR3 length equals 13 residues. The V gene lost 2 bases and the J gene lost 0 bases, with 7 bases spanning the gap. In germline, CDR1 is SQVTM, CDR2 ANQGSEA. The CDR3 region is CSVERKMNTEAFF. CDR3 DNA sequence: TGCAGCGTTGAACGGAAAATGAACACTGAAGCTTTCTTT. The complete variable domain, with remaining parts taken from reference TRBV29-1 and TRBJ1-1, reads SAVISQKPSRDICQRGTSLTIQCQVDSQVTMMFWYRQQPGQSLTLIATANQGSEATYESGFVIDKFPISRPNLTFSTLTVSNMSPEDSSIYLCSVERKMNTEAFFGQGTRLTVV.

The chain employs TRBV5-6 and TRBJ2-7; D perhaps matches TRBD2 (5 bases). V lost 3 bases to trimming and J lost 3 bases, with 16 bases between them. This CDR3 comprises 15 residues. Per the germline V gene, CDR1 is SGHDT and CDR2 is YYEEEE. The CDR3 protein is CASSWTPGLFYEQYF. CDR3 nucleotide sequence: TGTGCCAGCAGCTGGACTCCTGGACTGTTCTACGAGCAGTACTTC. The full variable domain, completed using reference TRBV5-6 and TRBJ2-7, is DAGVTQSPTHLIKTRGQQVTLRCSPKSGHDTVSWYQQALGQGPQFIFQYYEEEERQRGNFPDRFSGHQFPNYSSELNVNALLLGDSALYLCASSWTPGLFYEQYFGPGTRLTVT.

A few counts support this clonotype. The rearrangement uses TRBV7-2 and TRBJ2-5, with 7 positions matching TRBD2. CDR1 and CDR2 from the germline V gene are SGHTA and FQGNSA. The CDR3 covers 14 residues. V trimming: 5 bases; J trimming: 5 bases; junction bases outside the gene matches: 8. For the CDR3, the DNA is TGTGCCAGCAGCCAGACGGGAGGAGGGGAGACCCAGTACTTC. Residues: CASSQTGGGETQYF.

This clonotype was counted a few times. The genes are TRBV3-1 and TRBJ1-2; D may be TRBD1 (5 bases). V was cut by 0 bases and J by 11 bases, with 19 bases left in between. The CDR3 extends over 15 amino acids. Per the germline V gene, CDR1 is LGHDT and CDR2 is YNNKEL (reference sequence). The CDR3 loop is CASSQDYWGLSVYTF. The DNA of the CDR3 is TGTGCCAGCAGCCAAGATTACTGGGGCCTCTCCGTGTACACCTTC.

This clonotype was counted only a few times. V and J are TRBV7-2 and TRBJ2-1, with 12 bases matching TRBD2. The CDR3 runs 15 residues. The V gene end was trimmed by 5 bases and the J gene end by 9 bases; junction bases not matched to a gene: 8. Germline V CDR1 and CDR2: SGHTA, FQGNSA. CDR3 in amino acids: CASSQTSGGYAEQFF. CDR3 sequence (DNA): TGTGCCAGCAGCCAAACTAGCGGGGGGTACGCTGAGCAGTTCTTC.

V and J are TRBV12-3 or TRBV12-4 and TRBJ2-3; 8 bases map to TRBD2. CDR3 length: 16 residues. With V trimmed by 3 bases and J by 6 bases, 11 bases remained unmatched. The CDR3 sequence: CASSFLWASGSDTQYF. CDR3 sequence (DNA): TGTGCCAGCAGTTTCTTGTGGGCCAGCGGGAGTGATACGCAGTATTTT.

This chain joins TRBV10-3 and TRBJ2-5; no clear D gene. V dropped 0 bases and J dropped 7 bases, with 6 bases sitting between them. Germline CDR1 reads ENHRY; CDR2 reads SYGVKD. The CDR3 runs to 12 residues. The CDR3, as DNA: TGTGCCATCAGTGAGTCGATGGCGACCCAGTACTTC. Amino acids: CAISESMATQYF.

The table lists this clonotype with a few counts. This rearrangement joins TRBV7-9 to TRBJ2-1, with D uncertain. The V and J ends lost 1 base and 6 bases respectively, with 7 bases between them. The CDR3 spans 13 residues. CDR1 and CDR2 from the germline V gene are SEHNR and FQNEAQ (reference sequence). The CDR3 region has the DNA TGTGCCAGCAGCTTAGTTTCTACCAATGAGCAGTTCTTC. Translation: CASSLVSTNEQFF.

This clonotype showed up just a few times. The chain uses TRBV10-3 and TRBJ2-7, with 9 bases aligning to TRBD1. Unmatched junction bases numbered 6, after V lost 6 bases and J lost 6 bases. The CDR3 sequence is 13 residues long. The V gene's germline CDR1 is ENHRY and CDR2 SYGVKD. The DNA of the CDR3 is TGTGCCATCAGGCCCCCGGACAGGGGCGAGCAGTACTTC. Encoded protein: CAIRPPDRGEQYF.

The V gene is TRBV27, the J gene TRBJ2-1, with TRBD1 matching over 7 bases. This CDR3 is built from 14 residues. From germline, CDR1 is MNHEY and CDR2 SMNVEV (reference sequence). The junction had 4 bases not matched to a gene; V was cut back by 3 bases and J by 5 bases. The CDR3 spells CASSFGQVNNEQFF. The CDR3 DNA follows: TGTGCCAGCAGTTTTGGACAGGTTAACAATGAGCAGTTCTTC.

The chain links TRBV6-2 or TRBV6-3 to TRBJ2-7, with D uncertain. The germline V gene encodes CDR1 MNHEY and CDR2 SVGEGT. This CDR3 has 12 amino acids. The germline V and J ends were trimmed by 7 bases and 6 bases, with 13 bases remaining between them. CDR3 nucleotides: TGTGCCAGCAATCCGGCTTTCGTCGAGCAGTACTTC. Translation: CASNPAFVEQYF.

The chain is built from TRBV14 and TRBJ2-1; D ambiguous. The germline CDR1 and CDR2 sequences are SGHDN and FVKESK. The ends were cut back, 0 bases at V and 0 bases at J, with 12 bases in the middle. The CDR3 has 17 residues. The CDR3 bases are TGTGCCAGCAGCCAAGATAACCTAATTCGCTCCTACAATGAGCAGTTCTTC. It specifies CASSQDNLIRSYNEQFF.

This clonotype was picked up a small number of times. The chain links TRBV6-1 to TRBJ2-7, with TRBD2 as a possible D gene (6 bases). Trimming took 4 bases from V and 0 from J, leaving 16 bases between them. This CDR3 spans 16 amino acids. Germline loops: CDR1 MNHNS, CDR2 SASEGT. Here the CDR3 DNA reads TGTGCCAGCAGTGGGGGAAGAGGGACTTACTCCTACGAGCAGTACTTC. It translates to CASSGGRGTYSYEQYF.

This clonotype appeared many times. This chain connects TRBV21-1 to TRBJ1-2. TRBV21-1 is annotated as a pseudogene. CDR3 size: 13 residues. CDR3 in DNA: TGTGCCAGCACCCCACTGAGTCCCTATGGCTACACCTTC. As protein: CASTPLSPYGYTF.

The chain links TRBV2 to TRBJ2-3; the D gene is possibly TRBD1 (5 bases). Germline values: CDR1 SNHLY, CDR2 FYNNEI. This CDR3 is 17 amino acids long. Trimming took off 6 bases at V and 0 bases at J, with 19 bases between the two ends. DNA of the CDR3: TGTGCCAGCAGACCATTGGGGCCGATAACTAGCACAGATACGCAGTATTTT. Translating gives CASRPLGPITSTDTQYF.

The V and J genes are TRBV5-1 and TRBJ2-3; 10 bases agree with TRBD2. V lost 1 base, J lost 4 bases, and 6 bases stayed unmatched. The CDR3 has 16 residues. Germline CDR1 reads SGHRS; CDR2 reads YFSETQ. Here the CDR3 reads CASSLTPSGGSDTQYF. CDR3 coding DNA: TGCGCCAGCAGCTTGACTCCTAGCGGGGGTTCAGATACGCAGTATTTT.

This clonotype was picked up many times. At one boundary the junction diverges from the germline segment, which might be a read error. CDR3 nucleotide sequence: TGTGCCAGCAGTTTAGGGTACGGGGACAGCCTCTTT. As protein: CASSLGYGDSLF. The chain joins TRBV12-3 or TRBV12-4 to TRBJ1-1; 7 nucleotides match TRBD1. The CDR3 has 12 amino acids.

The sample holds many counts of this clonotype. V and J are TRBV6-1 and TRBJ1-3; TRBD1 might be the D (5 bases). With 5 bases removed from V and 0 bases from J, the gap between germline ends came to 14 bases. In germline, CDR1 is MNHNS, CDR2 SASEGT. The CDR3 runs to 16 residues. The CDR3, as DNA: TGTGCCAGCAGTCCCCCGGCAGGGAACTCTGGAAACACCATATATTTT. This encodes CASSPPAGNSGNTIYF.

The J gene is TRBJ2-1, the V gene TRBV20-1, with 7 bases identical to TRBD2. This CDR3 has 13 amino acids. Germline V gene data show CDR1 as DFQATT and CDR2 as SNEGSKA (reference sequence). Trimming removed 2 bases from V and 9 bases from J; junction bases left unmatched: 7. The CDR3 DNA is TGCAGTGCTAGAACCGGGACTAATCTTGAGCAGTTCTTC. Protein sequence: CSARTGTNLEQFF.

This clonotype came up a few times. V gene TRBV12-3 or TRBV12-4 combines with J gene TRBJ2-5, with 7 positions matching TRBD2. The CDR3 is made up of 16 amino acids. Germline trimming cut 6 bases from V and 1 base from J; bases unmatched to any gene: 11. The CDR3 sequence is CASSRRMRGFQETQYF. DNA of the CDR3: TGTGCCAGCAGCCGCAGGATGCGGGGGTTCCAAGAGACCCAGTACTTC.

V is TRBV29-1 and J is TRBJ2-5; 14 bases align to TRBD2. Germline CDR1 SQVTM, CDR2 ANQGSEA. V gave up 5 bases and J gave up 5 bases; unmatched junction bases: 13. CDR3 length: 17 residues. The CDR3 is CSVRGTSGGNFRETQYF. CDR3 bases: TGCAGCGTTCGCGGGACTAGCGGGGGCAACTTTCGGGAGACCCAGTACTTC.

V usage is TRBV28 and J usage is TRBJ2-1; D ambiguous. This CDR3 comprises 15 residues. V lost 6 bases to trimming and J lost 5 bases, with 17 bases between them. The germline V gene has CDR1 MDHEN and CDR2 SYDVKM. CDR3 loop: CASRNGRTRNNEQFF. The CDR3 coding sequence is TGTGCCAGCAGAAACGGACGCACCAGGAACAATGAGCAGTTCTTC.

This rearrangement joins TRBV3-1 to TRBJ2-7; D is uncertain. Germline-derived CDR1 and CDR2 are LGHDT and YNNKEL (reference sequence). This CDR3 is built from 14 residues. The germline V and J ends were trimmed by 1 base and 2 bases, with 9 bases remaining between them. The CDR3 nucleotides are TGTGCCAGCAGCCAAGTGCCCCAGACCTACGAGCAGTACTTC. Translated, it gives CASSQVPQTYEQYF.

This chain's CDR3 is CASSSTGTGNQPQHF. The CDR3 region has the DNA TGTGCCAGCAGCTCGACCGGGACAGGGAATCAGCCCCAGCATTTT. The rearrangement uses TRBV7-9 and TRBJ1-5, with 9 positions matching TRBD1. The CDR3 loop spans 15 amino acids. J gave up 4 bases and V 4 bases, and 5 bases lay outside the gene matches. The germline V gene has CDR1 SEHNR and CDR2 FQNEAQ (reference sequence).

Regarding this clonotype: It may be a read error: a sequence one base away is much more abundant. The rearrangement links TRBV20-1 to TRBJ2-4, with no clear D. The CDR3 is 13 amino acids. Germline V lookup: CDR1 DFQATT, CDR2 SNEGSKA (reference sequence). The CDR3 sequence: CSGLDLSKNIQNF. DNA for the CDR3: TGCAGTGGGCTAGACTTGTCCAAAAACATTCAGAACTTC.

This clonotype was seen a handful of times. V is TRBV24-1 and J is TRBJ2-1, with D possibly TRBD2 on 5 matching bases. V was shortened by 4 bases and J by 1 base, with 16 bases between the two germline ends. The germline CDR1 and CDR2 sequences are KGHDR and SFDVKD. The CDR3 has 17 amino acids. CDR3 in amino acids: CATSDRAGVRSYNEQFF. CDR3 sequence (DNA): TGTGCCACCAGTGACCGGGCCGGGGTCCGATCCTACAATGAGCAGTTCTTC.

The chain joins TRBV7-9 to TRBJ2-1; 8 bases match TRBD1. The CDR3 runs to 15 residues. The germline V gene has CDR1 SEHNR and CDR2 FQNEAQ (reference sequence). The ends lost 4 bases at V and 7 bases at J; junction bases unmatched: 9. As DNA, the CDR3 is TGTGCCAGCAGCTCACCCGGACAGGGTTATAATGAGCAGTTCTTC. Translating it yields CASSSPGQGYNEQFF.

This clonotype was counted between two and nine times. V usage is TRBV4-2 and J usage is TRBJ2-6; D perhaps matches TRBD2 (5 bases). The V end was cut by 0 bases, the J end by 4 bases, with 13 bases between. The germline V gene has CDR1 LGHNA and CDR2 YNFKEQ. CDR3 size: 17 residues. CDR3 nucleotides: TGTGCCAGCAGCCAAGATCTGGCGGGCCGGGGGGCCAACGTCCTGACTTTC. This codes for CASSQDLAGRGANVLTF.

The V call is TRBV20-1, the J call TRBJ2-2; the D gene could be TRBD1 or TRBD2 (5 bases each). CDR1 and CDR2 (germline): DFQATT, SNEGSKA (reference sequence). Trimming took 0 bases from V and 6 from J, leaving 11 bases between them. This CDR3 has 14 residues. The CDR3 DNA follows: TGCAGTGCTAGAGATGGGCAGGGAGCCGGGGAGCTGTTTTTT. It yields the protein CSARDGQGAGELFF.

This clonotype was seen only once. The rearrangement uses TRBV7-9 and TRBJ2-5; D is possibly TRBD2 (6 bases). V was trimmed by 5 bases and J by 5 bases, leaving 21 bases between them. This CDR3 has 16 amino acids. CDR1 and CDR2 from the germline V gene are SEHNR and FQNEAQ (reference sequence). CDR3 protein: CASSPQRARQRETQYF. The DNA of the CDR3 is TGTGCCAGCAGCCCCCAGCGGGCCCGTCAACGGGAGACCCAGTACTTC.

This clonotype occurred a few times. This chain joins TRBV6-1 and TRBJ2-6; TRBD2 is a possible D gene (5 bases). V gave up 6 bases and J gave up 0 bases, with 18 bases separating them. CDR3 size: 18 residues. The germline V gene encodes CDR1 MNHNS and CDR2 SASEGT. CDR3 amino acids: CASSQAILGDSGANVLTF. The CDR3 DNA reads TGTGCCAGCAGCCAGGCGATCCTCGGGGACTCTGGGGCCAACGTCCTGACTTTC.

This clonotype has ten or more counts. The chain carries TRBV6-2 or TRBV6-3 and TRBJ2-5, with 7 nucleotides matching TRBD2. The V gene's germline CDR1 is MNHEY and CDR2 SVGEGT. CDR3 length: 18 residues. The V and J ends lost 2 bases and 5 bases, in that order; junction bases with no gene match: 17. The CDR3 protein is CASSYALAEPNRRETQYF. In nucleotides, the CDR3 is TGTGCCAGCAGTTACGCCCTAGCGGAGCCCAATCGTCGGGAGACCCAGTACTTC.